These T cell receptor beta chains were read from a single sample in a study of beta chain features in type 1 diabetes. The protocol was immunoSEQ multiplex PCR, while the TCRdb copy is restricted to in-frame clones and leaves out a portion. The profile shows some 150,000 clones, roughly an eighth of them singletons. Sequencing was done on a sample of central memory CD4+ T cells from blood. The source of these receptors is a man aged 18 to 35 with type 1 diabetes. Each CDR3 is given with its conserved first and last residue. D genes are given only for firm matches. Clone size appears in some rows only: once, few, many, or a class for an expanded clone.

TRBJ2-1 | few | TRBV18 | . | TGTGCCAGCTCCCGGAATGGGGACAATGAGCAGTTCTTC | CASSRNGDNEQFF
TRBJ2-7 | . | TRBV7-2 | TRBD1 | TGTGCCAGCAGCTTAGCGGGGACAGGGGTCGGCTACGAGCAGTACTTC | CASSLAGTGVGYEQYF
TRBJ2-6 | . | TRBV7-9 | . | TGTGCCAGCACCCGGCAGGGAGCGGGGGCCAACGTCCTGACTTTC | CASTRQGAGANVLTF
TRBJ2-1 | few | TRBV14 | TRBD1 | TGTGCCAGCAGCCAAGAAGACAGGGAATACAATGAGCAGTTCTTC | CASSQEDREYNEQFF
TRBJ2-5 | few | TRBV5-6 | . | TGTGCCAGCAGCAACCCCTACTCCTCCCGGGACTTC | CASSNPYSSRDF
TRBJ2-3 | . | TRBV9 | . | TGTGCCAGCAGCGTAGAGTTTCGACCCACAGATACGCAGTATTTT | CASSVEFRPTDTQYF
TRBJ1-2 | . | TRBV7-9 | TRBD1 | TGTGCCAGCATACGTCCCGGACAGGGCTATGGCTACACCTTC | CASIRPGQGYGYTF
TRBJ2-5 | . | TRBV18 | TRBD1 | TGTGCCAGCTCACGCGGACAGGCCCAAGAGACCCAGTACTTC | CASSRGQAQETQYF
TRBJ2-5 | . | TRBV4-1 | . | TGCGCCAGCAGCCAAGATGGCAGGGTAGGTCGAGAGACCCAGTACTTC | CASSQDGRVGRETQYF
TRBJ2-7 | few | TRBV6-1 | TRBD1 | TGTGCCAGCACCTCAGGGGGCTCCTACGAGCAGTACTTC | CASTSGGSYEQYF
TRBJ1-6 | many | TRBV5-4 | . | TGTGCCAGCAGCCGAGCCGAGGGTCAAGGTTCACCCCTCCACTTT | CASSRAEGQGSPLHF
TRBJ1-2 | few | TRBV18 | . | TGTGCCAGCTCACCAGGGGTCGAATATGGCTACACCTTC | CASSPGVEYGYTF
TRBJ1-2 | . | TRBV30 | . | TGTGCCTGGAGTGGGTATTTCGGGGACGGCTACACCTTC | CAWSGYFGDGYTF
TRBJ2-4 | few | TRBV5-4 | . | TGTGCCAGCAGCCAAGATCAGACGGGACTAGCCAAAAACATTCAGTACTTC | CASSQDQTGLAKNIQYF
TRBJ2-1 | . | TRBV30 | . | TGTGCCTGGAGTGTAAGATCCGCAGGTCAATACAATGAGCAGTTCTTC | CAWSVRSAGQYNEQFF
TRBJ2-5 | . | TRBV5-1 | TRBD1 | TGCGCCAGCAGATGGGGGACAGGACAAGAGACCCAGTACTTC | CASRWGTGQETQYF
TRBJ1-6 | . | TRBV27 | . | TGTGCCAGCAGTGCCGGGACCGCTTGGAATTCACCCCTCCACTTT | CASSAGTAWNSPLHF
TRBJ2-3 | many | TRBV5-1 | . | TGCGCCAGCAGCTTTGCGGGGGCGTCGATCGCAGATACGCAGTATTTT | CASSFAGASIADTQYF
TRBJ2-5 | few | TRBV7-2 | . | TGTGCCAGCAGCCTAACAGAGACCCAGTACTTC | CASSLTETQYF
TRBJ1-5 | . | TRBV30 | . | TGTGCCTGGAGTTCTGGTGGAGGCAATCAGCCCCAGCATTTT | CAWSSGGGNQPQHF
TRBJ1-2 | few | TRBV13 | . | TGTGCCAGCAGCCCCGGACAGACCGGGGGCCTCTATGGCTACACCTTC | CASSPGQTGGLYGYTF
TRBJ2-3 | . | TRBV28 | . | TGTGCCACCGTATCAGGTACAGATACGCAGTATTTT | CATVSGTDTQYF
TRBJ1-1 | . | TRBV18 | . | TGTGCCAGCTCACCTACAGGGTCTGCTGAAGCTTTCTTT | CASSPTGSAEAFF
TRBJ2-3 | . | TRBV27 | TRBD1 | TGTGCCAGCAGTCGAGGGACAGGGATCCTCGGAAGCACAGATACGCAGTATTTT | CASSRGTGILGSTDTQYF
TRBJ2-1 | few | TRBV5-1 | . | TGCGCCAGCAGCTTGGCAGGTCAGCTCAATGAGCAGTTCTTC | CASSLAGQLNEQFF
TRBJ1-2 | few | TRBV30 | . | TGTGCCTGGAGTACAGGGATTGCTGGCTACACCTTC | CAWSTGIAGYTF
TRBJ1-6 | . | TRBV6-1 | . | TGTGCCAGCAGTGCCCAGAGAGGGAATTCACCCCTCCACTTT | CASSAQRGNSPLHF
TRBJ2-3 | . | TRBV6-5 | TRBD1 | TGTGCCAGCAGCAGACAGGGGCCTCCAGATACGCAGTATTTT | CASSRQGPPDTQYF
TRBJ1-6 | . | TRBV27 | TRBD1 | TGTGCCAGCAGTTCCTCCGGGACAGCGGAGGCTTCACCCCTCCACTTT | CASSSSGTAEASPLHF
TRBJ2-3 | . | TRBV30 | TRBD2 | TGTGCCTCCATACGGGGGGGCACAGATACGCAGTATTTT | CASIRGGTDTQYF
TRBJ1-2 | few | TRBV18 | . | TGTGCCAGCTCACCACCAGGGTCCGGGTTTGGCTACACCTTC | CASSPPGSGFGYTF
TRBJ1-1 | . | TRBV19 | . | TGTGCCAGTAGCCCCCTTGGAGGGTGGAGTGAAGCTTTCTTT | CASSPLGGWSEAFF
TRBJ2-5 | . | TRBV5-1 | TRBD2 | TGCGCCAGCAGCCCGGGGGGTCTCTCAGGAGAGACCCAGTACTTC | CASSPGGLSGETQYF
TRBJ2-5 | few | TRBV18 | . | TGTGCCAGCTCACCAGCGTTCGGGACCGTTCAAGAGACCCAGTACTTC | CASSPAFGTVQETQYF
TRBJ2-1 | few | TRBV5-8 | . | TGTGCCAGCAGCTTGATTGTAGGCTCCTACAATGAGCAGTTCTTC | CASSLIVGSYNEQFF
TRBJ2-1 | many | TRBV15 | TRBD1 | TGTGCCACCAGTATGGGACAGGGCGGTGAGCAGTTCTTC | CATSMGQGGEQFF
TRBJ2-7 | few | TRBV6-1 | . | TGTGCCAGCAGTGAAGTTGGGATGCCTAGGGAGCAGTACTTC | CASSEVGMPREQYF
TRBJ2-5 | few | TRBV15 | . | TGTGCCACCAGCAGAGATAGCCCAGCAGGGGAGACCCAGTACTTC | CATSRDSPAGETQYF
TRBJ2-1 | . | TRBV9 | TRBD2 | TGTGCCAGCAGCGGAGCCGGGACTAGCGTTGAGAATGAGCAGTTCTTC | CASSGAGTSVENEQFF
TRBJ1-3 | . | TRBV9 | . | TGTGCCAGCAGCGTAGTGGACGGATACTCTGGAAACACCATATATTTT | CASSVVDGYSGNTIYF
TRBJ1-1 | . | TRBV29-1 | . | TGCAGCGTTTTGGTGGTTGGGGGCACTGAAGCTTTCTTT | CSVLVVGGTEAFF
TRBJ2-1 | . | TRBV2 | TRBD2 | TGTGCCAGCAGTGACGGAGTGGCTAGCGGGGGTGGGAATGAGCAGTTCTTC | CASSDGVASGGGNEQFF
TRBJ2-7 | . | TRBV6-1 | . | TGTGCCAGCATGGAAAGCTACGAGCAGTACTTC | CASMESYEQYF
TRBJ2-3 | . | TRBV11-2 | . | TGTGCCAGCAGCTTAGCTAGCGTTGGAGATACGCAGTATTTT | CASSLASVGDTQYF
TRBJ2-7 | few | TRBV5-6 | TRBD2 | TGTGCCAGCAGCTTTGGGACTAGGCCCGTTAGGAGGTACGAGCAGTACTTC | CASSFGTRPVRRYEQYF
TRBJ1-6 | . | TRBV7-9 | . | TGTGCCAGCAGCCCACCGGGGGGACGGGGGTCACCCCTCCACTTT | CASSPPGGRGSPLHF
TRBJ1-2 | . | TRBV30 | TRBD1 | TGTGCCTGGGCCCAGGGGGGCTATGGCTACACCTTC | CAWAQGGYGYTF
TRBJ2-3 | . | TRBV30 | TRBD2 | TGTGCCTGGAGTGTACAGCGGGGTAGCCTGGGAACAGATACGCAGTATTTT | CAWSVQRGSLGTDTQYF
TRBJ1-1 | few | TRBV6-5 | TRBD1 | TGTGCCAGCAGTTACCGTCCAGGGGGAACTGAAGCTTTCTTT | CASSYRPGGTEAFF
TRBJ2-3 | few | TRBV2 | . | TGTGCCAGCAGTGCCCTAGCCCGCACAGATACGCAGTATTTT | CASSALARTDTQYF
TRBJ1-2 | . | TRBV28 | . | TGTGCCAGCAGTTTATGGGACGGTGGCTACACCTTC | CASSLWDGGYTF